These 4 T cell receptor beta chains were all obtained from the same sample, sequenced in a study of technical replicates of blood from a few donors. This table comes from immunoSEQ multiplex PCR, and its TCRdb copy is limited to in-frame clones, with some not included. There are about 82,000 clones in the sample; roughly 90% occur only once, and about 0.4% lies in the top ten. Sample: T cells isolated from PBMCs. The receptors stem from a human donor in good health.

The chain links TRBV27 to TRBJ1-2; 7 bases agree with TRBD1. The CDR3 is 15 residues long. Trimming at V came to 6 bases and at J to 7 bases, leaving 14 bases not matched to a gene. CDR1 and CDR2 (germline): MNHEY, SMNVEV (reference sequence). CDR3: CASSFAPTGNSGYTF. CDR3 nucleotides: TGTGCCAGCAGCTTTGCACCGACAGGGAATAGTGGCTACACCTTC.

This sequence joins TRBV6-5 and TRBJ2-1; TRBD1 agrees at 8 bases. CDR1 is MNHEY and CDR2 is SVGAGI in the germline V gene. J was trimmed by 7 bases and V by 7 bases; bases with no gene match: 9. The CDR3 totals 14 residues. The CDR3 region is CASKSPGGRNEQFF. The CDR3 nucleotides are TGTGCCAGCAAAAGCCCAGGGGGCAGGAATGAGCAGTTCTTC.

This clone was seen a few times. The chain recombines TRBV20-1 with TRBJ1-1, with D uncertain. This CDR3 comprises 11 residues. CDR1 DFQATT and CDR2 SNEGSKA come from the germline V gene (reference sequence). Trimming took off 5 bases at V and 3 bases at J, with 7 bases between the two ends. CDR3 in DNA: TGCAGTGCTCCGAGCTACACTGAAGCTTTCTTT. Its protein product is CSAPSYTEAFF.

The CDR3 DNA is TGTGCCAGCAGCTTAGCGGCTAGGACAGACTGGGATGAGCAGTTCTTC. It yields the protein CASSLAARTDWDEQFF. The rearrangement links TRBV7-9 to TRBJ2-1; D perhaps matches TRBD1 (6 bases). V gave up 0 bases and J gave up 8 bases, with 17 bases separating them. Germline lookup yields CDR1 SEHNR and CDR2 FQNEAQ (reference sequence). The CDR3 has 16 amino acids.